The 32 T cell receptor beta chains listed next were all sequenced from one sample in a study of shared clonotypes between healthy human individuals (dated by TCRdb to 2020 to 2021). Library creation used the immunoSEQ multiplex PCR assay. As stored in TCRdb, this immuneACCESS dataset retains in-frame rearrangements with V and J assigned. A fraction of the clones does not appear; measured against another copy, unresolved V genes explain less than half of the discrepancy, and the remainder lacks a known reason. Recorded for this sample are about 730,000 clones; 72% of them occurred a single time. The top ten clones comprise under 2% of the sample. Sequenced: memory CD4+ T cells sorted from blood. In the paper's terms, the cell subset or site label means: CD45RA-negative fraction. Source of these receptors: a young woman in good health.

This sequence joins TRBV11-3 and TRBJ2-2; D gene uncertain. V gave up 2 bases and J gave up 2 bases, with 9 bases separating them. The CDR3 is 15 amino acids. The germline CDR1 and CDR2 sequences are SGHNT and YENEEA. The DNA of the CDR3 is TGTGCCAGCAGCTTAACGCAGGCCAACACCGGGGAGCTGTTTTTT. It specifies CASSLTQANTGELFF.

The genes are TRBV4-2 and TRBJ2-7, with TRBD2 matching 10 bases. The CDR3 extends over 15 amino acids. Looked up from germline, CDR1 is LGHNA and CDR2 is YNFKEQ. V gave up 2 bases and J gave up 6 bases; unmatched junction bases: 7. This CDR3 is CASSQPTSGMVEQYF. For the CDR3, the DNA is TGTGCCAGCAGCCAACCCACTAGCGGGATGGTCGAGCAGTACTTC.

The chain recombines TRBV5-1 with TRBJ2-5, with D possibly TRBD1 on 6 matching bases. The length of the CDR3 is 16 residues. CDR1 SGHRS and CDR2 YFSETQ come from the germline V gene. The germline V and J ends were trimmed by 4 bases and 1 base, with 17 bases remaining between them. This chain's CDR3 is CASSITGHPSQETQYF. CDR3 in DNA: TGCGCCAGCAGCATCACGGGACACCCTTCCCAAGAGACCCAGTACTTC.

The chain uses TRBV19 and TRBJ2-1; 12 bases map to TRBD2. Germline V lookup: CDR1 LNHDA, CDR2 SQIVND (reference sequence). The CDR3 is 17 residues long. Trimming removed 5 bases from V and 0 bases from J; junction bases left unmatched: 5. The CDR3 region has the DNA TGTGCCAGTAGTTTTCTACTAGCGGGAGGCTCCTACAATGAGCAGTTCTTC. Translated: CASSFLLAGGSYNEQFF.

The V call is TRBV30, the J call TRBJ2-1; 13 nucleotides match TRBD2. From germline, CDR1 is GTSNPN and CDR2 SVGIG (reference sequence). The junction had 4 bases not matched to a gene; V was cut back by 4 bases and J by 1 base. The CDR3 runs to 16 residues. The CDR3 DNA is TGTGCCTGGATGAGGACTAGCGGGAGATCCTACAATGAGCAGTTCTTC. Translation: CAWMRTSGRSYNEQFF.

Note on this clone: This clone may be a read error of a much larger clone one base away. The chain joins TRBV11-3 to TRBJ1-2, with D possibly TRBD1 on 5 matching bases. This CDR3 region has 13 residues. The germline gives CDR1 SGHNT, CDR2 YENEEA. Trimming left V 1 base short and J 2 bases short, with 5 bases between. CDR3 in DNA: TGTGCCAGCAGCTTAGGGACAAACTATGGCTACACCTTC. This encodes CASSLGTNYGYTF.

CDR3 loop: CATSRRRTGVSANEKLFF. For the CDR3, the DNA is TGTGCCACCAGCAGAAGAAGGACAGGGGTGTCGGCTAATGAAAAACTGTTTTTT. The chain is built from TRBV15 and TRBJ1-4, with TRBD1 identical over 9 bases. Germline values: CDR1 LNHNV, CDR2 YYDKDF (reference sequence). V dropped 2 bases and J dropped 3; count of bases not matched to a gene: 10. The CDR3 runs to 18 residues.

The chain recombines TRBV6-5 with TRBJ2-3; 7 positions match TRBD2. The CDR3 totals 16 residues. V lost 2 bases, J lost 3 bases, and 8 bases stayed unmatched. Germline assignment: CDR1 MNHEY and CDR2 SVGAGI. This chain's CDR3 is CASSYGSGLRTDTQYF. The CDR3 DNA follows: TGTGCCAGCAGTTACGGATCGGGACTACGTACAGATACGCAGTATTTT.

The gene calls are TRBV18 and TRBJ2-7; 7 bases agree with TRBD1. Germline V gene data show CDR1 as KGHSH and CDR2 as LQKENI. The CDR3 totals 17 residues. V lost 3 bases, J lost 5 bases, and 16 bases stayed unmatched. CDR3 in amino acids: CASSPLDRAPGLDEQYF. The CDR3 nucleotides read TGTGCCAGCTCACCTTTAGACAGGGCGCCCGGCTTAGACGAGCAGTACTTC.

The rearrangement uses TRBV5-1 and TRBJ2-2, with a weak D call TRBD2 (6 bases). The CDR3 has 15 amino acids. Germline CDR1 SGHRS, CDR2 YFSETQ. The V gene lost 7 bases and the J gene lost 4 bases, with 17 bases spanning the gap. DNA of the CDR3: TGCGCCAGCGGACTCCCGGGACTGACCACCGGGGAGCTGTTTTTT. As protein: CASGLPGLTTGELFF.

This chain uses TRBV7-6 with TRBJ2-7; 13 bases are a match to TRBD2. This CDR3 is built from 17 residues. V lost 1 base to trimming and J lost 2 bases; unmatched junction nucleotides: 5. In germline, CDR1 is SGHVS, CDR2 FNYEAQ. CDR3 nucleotides: TGTGCCAGCAGCTTAGGGACTAGCGGGAGTGAAGCCTACGAGCAGTACTTC. Translation: CASSLGTSGSEAYEQYF.

The V and J genes are TRBV18 and TRBJ2-5, with 9 bases fitting TRBD1. The CDR3 loop spans 15 amino acids. The germline CDR1 and CDR2 sequences are KGHSH and LQKENI. The ends lost 6 bases at V and 3 bases at J; junction bases unmatched: 8. The CDR3 coding sequence is TGTGCCAGCTCGTTCACCGGGACAGGGAAAGAGACCCAGTACTTC. Its protein product is CASSFTGTGKETQYF.

The J gene is TRBJ2-7, the V gene TRBV18; the match to TRBD1 covers 7 bases. The CDR3 covers 14 residues. Germline V gene data show CDR1 as KGHSH and CDR2 as LQKENI. V was clipped by 1 base and J by 5 bases; unmatched bases: 5. CDR3 amino acids: CASSPQGAGNEQYF. The CDR3 DNA is TGTGCCAGCTCACCACAGGGGGCCGGGAACGAGCAGTACTTC.

The chain couples TRBV28 to TRBJ2-5; D remains ambiguous. The better agreement between TRBJ2-7 and the DNA end casts doubt on the J call. The CDR3 consists of 15 residues. CDR1 is MDHEN, CDR2 SYDVKM, per germline. CDR3 loop: CASSRAATRSYEQYF. The CDR3 DNA is TGTGCCAGCAGCCGCGCGGCTACCCGATCTTACGAGCAGTACTTC.

This clone showed up many times. V is TRBV7-9 and J is TRBJ1-1; D remains ambiguous. Trimming cost V 3 bases and J 3 bases, with 5 bases left between them. Germline V lookup: CDR1 SEHNR, CDR2 FQNEAQ (reference sequence). This CDR3 is built from 12 residues. CDR3 sequence reads: CASSFDYTEAFF. The CDR3 DNA sequence: TGTGCCAGCAGCTTCGATTACACTGAAGCTTTCTTT. The full variable domain, in which reference TRBV7-9 and TRBJ1-1 provide the parts outside the CDR3, is DTGVSQNPRHKITKRGQNVTFRCDPISEHNRLYWYRQTLGQGPEFLTYFQNEAQLEKSRLLSDRFSAERPKGSFSTLEIQRTEQGDSAMYLCASSFDYTEAFFGQGTRLTVV.

This chain links TRBV7-7 with TRBJ2-2; no firm D call. V gave up 6 bases and J gave up 1 base, with 3 bases separating them. Per the germline V gene, CDR1 is SSHAT and CDR2 is FNYEAQ (reference sequence). The CDR3 covers 12 residues. DNA for the CDR3: TGTGCCAGCAGGGAGAACACCGGGGAGCTGTTTTTT. It codes for CASRENTGELFF.

The rearrangement joins TRBV10-2 to TRBJ2-7, with 8 bases matching TRBD1. V shed 3 bases and J 2 bases; nucleotides not matched to a gene: 6. CDR1 and CDR2 (germline): WSHSY, SAAADI. There are 15 residues in the CDR3. CDR3: CASSEGDRSTYEQYF. The CDR3 coding sequence is TGCGCCAGCAGTGAAGGGGACAGGAGCACCTACGAGCAGTACTTC.

The chain uses TRBV5-4 and TRBJ2-1; tentative D call: TRBD2 (5 bases). The CDR3 covers 14 residues. V was pared by 0 bases and J by 6 bases, with 10 bases between. Germline V gives CDR1 SGHNT, CDR2 YYREEE (reference sequence). In DNA, the CDR3 is TGTGCCAGCAGCTTGGATCTCGAGGGCAATGAGCAGTTCTTC. Its protein is CASSLDLEGNEQFF.

The V and J genes are TRBV28 and TRBJ1-2; a possible D gene is TRBD1 (6 bases). V lost 7 bases and J lost 0, with 15 bases in between. Germline loops: CDR1 MDHEN, CDR2 SYDVKM. The CDR3 totals 15 residues. DNA of the CDR3: TGTGCCAGCACCCTAATGGGGGGGCCTAACTATGGCTACACCTTC. Protein product: CASTLMGGPNYGYTF.

The count of this clone is one. The V and J genes are TRBV27 and TRBJ2-1; 8 nucleotides line up with TRBD2. Germline CDR1 and CDR2: MNHEY and SMNVEV (reference sequence). V was pared by 2 bases and J by 6 bases, with 9 bases of the junction left unmatched. The CDR3 has 16 residues. Written as DNA, the CDR3 is TGTGCCAGCAGTTTACTCGGGACTAGTGTCAGCAATGAGCAGTTCTTC. Translated: CASSLLGTSVSNEQFF.

The chain links TRBV28 to TRBJ1-5; TRBD1 is a possible D gene (5 bases). The CDR3 spans 15 residues. V lost 3 bases and J lost 0, with 9 bases in between. Germline CDR1 reads MDHEN; CDR2 reads SYDVKM. The CDR3 sequence is CASSFPGYSNQPQHF. In nucleotides, the CDR3 is TGTGCCAGCAGTTTCCCAGGGTATAGCAATCAGCCCCAGCATTTT.

The V and J genes are TRBV7-6 and TRBJ1-5; D remains unclear. Trimming took off 6 bases at V and 6 bases at J, with 12 bases between the two ends. Germline values: CDR1 SGHVS, CDR2 FNYEAQ. The CDR3 consists of 13 residues. The CDR3 region has the DNA TGTGCCAGCAGTCGTCTTGTCGGTCAGCCCCAGCATTTT. Translating it yields CASSRLVGQPQHF.

This rearrangement joins TRBV7-8 to TRBJ1-2, with 9 bases identical to TRBD1. CDR1 SGHVS and CDR2 FQNEAQ come from the germline V gene. Losses at the gene ends were 5 bases for V and 7 bases for J; bases not matched to a gene: 8. The CDR3 is 14 residues long. The CDR3 loop is CASSQEQGAGGYTF. The CDR3 bases are TGTGCCAGCAGCCAAGAACAGGGGGCGGGTGGCTACACCTTC. The entire variable domain, with the rest obtained from reference TRBV7-8 and TRBJ1-2, is as follows: GAGVSQSPRYKVAKRGQDVALRCDPISGHVSLFWYQQALGQGPEFLTYFQNEAQLDKSGLPSDRFFAERPEGSVSTLKIQRTQQEDSAVYLCASSQEQGAGGYTFGSGTRLTVV.

In the case of this clone: This may be a read error, as it is one base from a much larger clone. This rearrangement joins TRBV11-2 to TRBJ2-7; possibly TRBD2 for D (6 bases). Germline V lookup: CDR1 SGHAT, CDR2 FQNNGV. This CDR3 comprises 12 residues. Deletions cut 1 base from V and 6 bases from J, with 7 bases between. CDR3 DNA: TGTGCCAGCAGCTTAGCCGGGGGCGAGCAGTACTTC. This gives the protein CASSLAGGEQYF.

Written as DNA, the CDR3 is TGTGCCACCACCGAGGGAGGGCCCCCCTCTGGAAACACCATATATTTT. Amino acid sequence: CATTEGGPPSGNTIYF. The chain couples TRBV21-1 to TRBJ1-3. TRBV21-1 is recorded as a pseudogene. The CDR3 consists of 16 residues.

The rearrangement joins TRBV11-2 to TRBJ1-1; D call uncertain. The CDR3 length is 13 residues. CDR1 is SGHAT and CDR2 is FQNNGV in the germline V gene. Trimming cost V 7 bases and J 1 base, with 10 bases left between them. The CDR3 coding sequence is TGTGCCAGCACTGGACGGTCGAACACTGAAGCTTTCTTT. It specifies CASTGRSNTEAFF.

The chain couples TRBV27 to TRBJ1-5; D gene uncertain. Germline values: CDR1 MNHEY, CDR2 SMNVEV (reference sequence). This CDR3 region has 13 residues. V was shortened by 2 bases and J by 6 bases, with 8 bases between the two germline ends. CDR3 bases: TGTGCCAGCAGTTTAAAGGGCGGTCAGCCCCAGCATTTT. Translation: CASSLKGGQPQHF.

The chain links TRBV11-2 to TRBJ2-2; D perhaps matches TRBD2 (6 bases). Trimming cost V 1 base and J 7 bases, with 16 bases left between them. Looked up from germline, CDR1 is SGHAT and CDR2 is FQNNGV. This CDR3 contains 16 residues. CDR3: CASSLGLLARGGELFF. Written as DNA, the CDR3 is TGTGCCAGCAGCTTAGGGTTACTAGCCAGAGGCGGGGAGCTGTTTTTT.

The chain uses TRBV19 and TRBJ2-2, with 7 bases identical to TRBD1. Trimming removed 7 bases from V and 4 bases from J; junction bases left unmatched: 9. Germline-derived CDR1 and CDR2 are LNHDA and SQIVND (reference sequence). The CDR3 has 15 residues. The CDR3 nucleotides read TGTGCCAGTACCCCGGGACCAGGGGGCACCGGGGAGCTGTTTTTT. This sequence encodes CASTPGPGGTGELFF.

This chain joins TRBV6-5 and TRBJ2-1; D could derive from TRBD1 or TRBD2 (5 bases each). Trimming left V 4 bases short and J 9 bases short, with 7 bases between. The V gene's germline CDR1 is MNHEY and CDR2 SVGAGI. The CDR3 is made up of 11 amino acids. In nucleotides, the CDR3 is TGTGCCAGCAGTTCTGGGACTGAGCAGTTCTTC. It specifies CASSSGTEQFF.

The genes are TRBV6-1 and TRBJ1-1; D ambiguous. CDR1 is MNHNS and CDR2 is SASEGT in the germline V gene. V was shortened by 10 bases and J by 0 bases, with 6 bases between the two germline ends. This CDR3 has 11 amino acids. CDR3 region: CAILLNTEAFF. Here the CDR3 DNA reads TGTGCCATCCTACTGAACACTGAAGCTTTCTTT.

The chain uses TRBV28 and TRBJ1-4; TRBD1 matches 9 bases. J lost 5 bases, V lost 5 bases, and 6 bases had no gene match. The V gene's germline CDR1 is MDHEN and CDR2 SYDVKM. The length of the CDR3 is 15 residues. CDR3 DNA: TGTGCCAGCAGTCAACAGGGGGCGGGGAATGAAAAACTGTTTTTT. This encodes CASSQQGAGNEKLFF.